The next 24 T cell receptor beta chains were all read from a single sample in a study of T cell changes during pregnancy in multiple sclerosis. Clones were sequenced by immunoSEQ multiplex PCR, and TCRdb holds only the in-frame ones, with some missing. The repertoire includes 40,000 to 60,000 clones, just over 90% of them detected once, and 0.37% sits in the top ten. The source material was CD4+ T cells from peripheral blood mononuclear cells, sampled before pregnancy. All receptors come from a female donor with multiple sclerosis, enrolled in a pregnancy study.

The chain couples TRBV15 to TRBJ2-7; 13 bases are shared with TRBD2. CDR3 length: 16 amino acids. Germline CDR1 and CDR2: LNHNV and YYDKDF (reference sequence). Losses at the gene ends were 8 bases for V and 5 bases for J; bases not matched to a gene: 12. The CDR3 sequence is CATAGSGLAGAHEQYF. For the CDR3, the DNA is TGTGCCACCGCGGGATCCGGACTAGCGGGAGCCCACGAGCAGTACTTC.

The V gene is TRBV21-1, the J gene TRBJ1-1. TRBV21-1 is labeled a pseudogene. The CDR3 extends over 15 amino acids. CDR3 sequence reads: CASSKERSRRTEAFF. The CDR3 DNA sequence: TGTGCCAGCAGCAAGGAACGATCAAGGAGGACTGAAGCTTTCTTT.

This clone was recorded once. The rearrangement uses TRBV23-1 and TRBJ1-1, with unresolved D. Being an ORF, TRBV23-1 has a function that is uncertain. The CDR3 has 16 amino acids. Trimming pared 6 bases from V and 1 base from J, leaving 18 bases between. CDR3 nucleotide sequence: TGCGCCAGCAGCCTCCGGGTCCCTAATTGGAACACTGAAGCTTTCTTT. It yields the protein CASSLRVPNWNTEAFF.

The gene calls are TRBV7-9 and TRBJ2-1; 12 nucleotides line up with TRBD2. The CDR3 length is 18 residues. After removal of 2 bases from V and 7 bases from J, the junction contained 12 bases not matched to a gene. Germline V gene data show CDR1 as SEHNR and CDR2 as FQNEAQ (reference sequence). CDR3 sequence: CASSLPPRLAGVRNEQFF. The CDR3 DNA reads as TGTGCCAGCAGCTTACCCCCCCGACTAGCGGGAGTTAGGAATGAGCAGTTCTTC.

V gene TRBV29-1 combines with J gene TRBJ1-2; D is undetermined. V lost 0 bases and J 9 bases, leaving 11 bases between the germline ends. CDR1 is SQVTM and CDR2 is ANQGSEA in the germline V gene. This CDR3 has 12 residues. CDR3: CSVEDLPGSYTF. CDR3 nucleotides: TGCAGCGTTGAAGATCTACCCGGGAGCTACACCTTC.

This chain links TRBV4-1 with TRBJ2-1, with 15 bases identical to TRBD2. V was clipped by 1 base and J by 9 bases; unmatched bases: 10. This CDR3 region has 18 residues. CDR1 and CDR2 (germline): MGHRA, YSYEKL. The CDR3 spells CASSQVDLGLAGGGEQFF. Here the CDR3 DNA reads TGCGCCAGCAGCCAAGTCGACCTGGGACTAGCGGGAGGTGGTGAGCAGTTCTTC.

The chain joins TRBV18 to TRBJ1-5, with 8 bases identical to TRBD1. CDR1 is KGHSH, CDR2 LQKENI, per germline. V lost 4 bases to trimming and J lost 5 bases; unmatched junction nucleotides: 10. This CDR3 spans 16 amino acids. The CDR3: CASSQSRTGSDQPQHF. Here the CDR3 DNA reads TGTGCCAGCTCACAATCGCGGACAGGGAGCGATCAGCCCCAGCATTTT.

The chain uses TRBV4-1 and TRBJ2-7; TRBD1 agrees at 8 bases. The germline gives CDR1 MGHRA, CDR2 YSYEKL. The CDR3 covers 15 residues. The J segment lost 9 bases and the V segment lost 1 base, leaving 11 bases of the junction unmatched. This CDR3 reads CASSQVQGASLRQYF. The DNA of the CDR3 is TGCGCCAGCAGCCAAGTTCAGGGGGCTTCTTTGCGGCAGTACTTC.

This chain uses TRBV27 with TRBJ1-5; 9 positions agree with TRBD1. V lost 5 bases and J lost 1; bases outside the gene matches: 12. CDR1 and CDR2 (germline): MNHEY, SMNVEV (reference sequence). The CDR3 has 18 amino acids. The CDR3 protein is CASSTSWTGAASNQPQHF. CDR3 in DNA: TGTGCCAGCAGTACCTCCTGGACAGGGGCCGCGAGCAATCAGCCCCAGCATTTT.

This rearrangement joins TRBV4-1 to TRBJ1-1; TRBD1 matches 8 bases. V lost 4 bases to trimming and J lost 9 bases; unmatched junction nucleotides: 16. The V gene's germline CDR1 is MGHRA and CDR2 YSYEKL. The CDR3 covers 16 residues. The CDR3 sequence: CASSLEGTGGMDQAFF. Written as DNA, the CDR3 is TGCGCCAGCAGCCTTGAGGGTACAGGGGGAATGGATCAAGCTTTCTTT.

This rearrangement joins TRBV5-1 to TRBJ1-6, with TRBD1 matching over 9 bases. The J segment lost 12 bases and the V segment lost 3 bases, leaving 13 bases of the junction unmatched. Germline V gene lookup returns CDR1 SGHRS and CDR2 YFSETQ. There are 16 residues in the CDR3. The CDR3 bases are TGCGCCAGCAGCTCGAGCCGGGGACAGGGAGGGTTACCCCTCCACTTT. Residues: CASSSSRGQGGLPLHF.

The chain employs TRBV18 and TRBJ1-1; TRBD1 is a possible D gene (6 bases). The CDR3 sequence is 13 residues long. Germline CDR1 KGHSH, CDR2 LQKENI. The V end lost 6 bases, the J end lost 4 bases, and 12 bases lay between the germline ends. The CDR3 loop reads CASSFDRTTEAFF. In nucleotides, the CDR3 is TGTGCCAGCTCCTTCGACAGGACCACTGAAGCTTTCTTT.

The genes are TRBV5-1 and TRBJ2-5; 7 bases map to TRBD2. The V gene end was trimmed by 2 bases and the J gene end by 4 bases; junction bases not matched to a gene: 2. The V gene's germline CDR1 is SGHRS and CDR2 YFSETQ. The CDR3 length is 13 residues. The CDR3 DNA follows: TGCGCCAGCAGCTTTGGGGGGGGAGAGACCCAGTACTTC. It specifies CASSFGGGETQYF.

The V and J genes are TRBV5-6 and TRBJ2-1, with 10 nucleotides matching TRBD2. The CDR3 is made up of 16 amino acids. J lost 6 bases, V lost 5 bases, and 11 bases had no gene match. Germline loops: CDR1 SGHDT, CDR2 YYEEEE. In DNA, the CDR3 is TGTGCCAGCAGACGTGGAAGCGGGAGGGCCTCCAATGAGCAGTTCTTC. Amino acid sequence: CASRRGSGRASNEQFF.

This clone was seen a single time. V and J are TRBV15 and TRBJ1-1, with 9 nucleotides matching TRBD1. V shed 0 bases, J shed 8 bases, and the junction held 4 bases outside the gene matches. Germline V gives CDR1 LNHNV, CDR2 YYDKDF (reference sequence). This CDR3 comprises 14 residues. CDR3 amino acids: CATSRDWGQGEAFF. CDR3 in DNA: TGTGCCACCAGCAGAGATTGGGGACAGGGAGAAGCTTTCTTT.

This chain joins TRBV19 and TRBJ2-2; 7 positions agree with TRBD1. Germline V gives CDR1 LNHDA, CDR2 SQIVND (reference sequence). The CDR3 has 14 amino acids. Trimming removed 8 bases from V and 0 bases from J; junction bases left unmatched: 3. The CDR3 coding sequence is TGTGCCAGTGGGGACAGATCGAACACCGGGGAGCTGTTTTTT. Protein: CASGDRSNTGELFF.

The V and J genes are TRBV2 and TRBJ2-3, with D tentatively TRBD2 (5 bases). The CDR3 totals 14 residues. With 2 bases removed from V and 2 bases from J, the gap between germline ends came to 8 bases. The germline V gene has CDR1 SNHLY and CDR2 FYNNEI. Written as DNA, the CDR3 is TGTGCCAGCAGTGAAAAGCGGAACACAGATACGCAGTATTTT. Its translation is CASSEKRNTDTQYF. The variable domain in full, completed from reference TRBV2 and TRBJ2-3, reads EPEVTQTPSHQVTQMGQEVILRCVPISNHLYFYWYRQILGQKVEFLVSFYNNEISEKSEIFDDQFSVERPDGSNFTLKIRSTKLEDSAMYFCASSEKRNTDTQYFGPGTRLTVL.

The rearrangement links TRBV19 to TRBJ2-1; 8 bases map to TRBD2. Germline V gives CDR1 LNHDA, CDR2 SQIVND (reference sequence). CDR3 size: 14 residues. With 8 bases clipped from V and 5 bases from J, the junction kept 8 bases outside the gene matches. The CDR3 nucleotides read TGTGCCAGTTCGCGCGGGAGGCCCCACAATGAGCAGTTCTTC. This translates into CASSRGRPHNEQFF.

The chain combines TRBV27 with TRBJ2-7, with unresolved D. The V gene lost 6 bases and the J gene lost 1 base, with 13 bases spanning the gap. The CDR3 extends over 14 amino acids. CDR1 and CDR2 from the germline V gene are MNHEY and SMNVEV (reference sequence). CDR3: CASSVGFPSYEQYF. The CDR3 bases are TGTGCCAGCAGCGTCGGGTTCCCATCCTACGAGCAGTACTTC.

V gene TRBV19 combines with J gene TRBJ2-6, with TRBD1 as a possible D gene (5 bases). The CDR3 consists of 16 residues. V lost 7 bases to trimming and J lost 0 bases, with 13 bases between them. Germline assignment: CDR1 LNHDA and CDR2 SQIVND (reference sequence). The CDR3 sequence: CASTPLDSSGANVLTF. CDR3 in DNA: TGTGCCAGTACCCCCCTCGACAGCTCTGGGGCCAACGTCCTGACTTTC.

The chain recombines TRBV19 with TRBJ2-5; 7 nucleotides match TRBD2. J lost 5 bases, V lost 5 bases, and 8 bases had no gene match. The V gene's germline CDR1 is LNHDA and CDR2 SQIVND (reference sequence). This CDR3 is 14 amino acids long. In nucleotides, the CDR3 is TGTGCCAGTAGTGAGGCGCGGGAGAGGGAGACCCAGTACTTC. Amino acids: CASSEARERETQYF.

The V call is TRBV6-6, the J call TRBJ2-3; 8 bases map to TRBD2. Germline CDR1 reads MNHNY; CDR2 reads SVGAGI (reference sequence). V trimming: 6 bases; J trimming: 1 base; junction bases outside the gene matches: 6. This CDR3 contains 15 residues. In DNA form, the CDR3 reads TGTGCCAGCAGGGGGAGCGGGAGTGGCACAGATACGCAGTATTTT. Translated, it gives CASRGSGSGTDTQYF.

In its sample, this clone was seen once. The chain carries TRBV6-4 and TRBJ2-7, with D uncertain. CDR3 length: 14 amino acids. From germline, CDR1 is MRHNA and CDR2 SNTAGT. Trimming removed 6 bases at V and 0 bases at J, with 12 bases between. DNA of the CDR3: TGTGCCAGCAGGCCTGAACTCCACTCCTACGAGCAGTACTTC. Amino acid sequence: CASRPELHSYEQYF.

V is TRBV30 and J is TRBJ2-7, with 7 bases fitting TRBD2. V shed 7 bases, J shed 0 bases, and the junction held 6 bases outside the gene matches. The CDR3 sequence is 13 residues long. Germline V CDR1 and CDR2: GTSNPN, SVGIG (reference sequence). The CDR3 sequence is CASQRGNSYEQYF. The CDR3 DNA follows: TGTGCCTCCCAGCGGGGAAACTCCTACGAGCAGTACTTC. Variable domain in full (rest from reference TRBV30 and TRBJ2-7): SQTIHQWPATLVQPVGSPLSLECTVEGTSNPNLYWYRQAAGRGLQLLFYSVGIGQISSEVPQNLSASRPQDRQFILSSKKLLLSDSGFYLCASQRGNSYEQYFGPGTRLTVT.